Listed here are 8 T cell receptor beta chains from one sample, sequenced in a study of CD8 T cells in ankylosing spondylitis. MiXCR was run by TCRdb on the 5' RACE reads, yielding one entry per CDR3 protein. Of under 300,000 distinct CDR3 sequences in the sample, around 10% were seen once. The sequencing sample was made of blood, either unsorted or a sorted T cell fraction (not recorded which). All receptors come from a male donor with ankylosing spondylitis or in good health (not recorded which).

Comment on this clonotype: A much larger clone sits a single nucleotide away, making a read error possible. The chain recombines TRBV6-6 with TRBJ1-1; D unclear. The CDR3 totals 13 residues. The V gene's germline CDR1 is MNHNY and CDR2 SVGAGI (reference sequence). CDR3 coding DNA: TGTGCCAGCAGTTACGTGGAAAACACTCAAGCTTTCTTT. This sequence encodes CASSYVENTQAFF.

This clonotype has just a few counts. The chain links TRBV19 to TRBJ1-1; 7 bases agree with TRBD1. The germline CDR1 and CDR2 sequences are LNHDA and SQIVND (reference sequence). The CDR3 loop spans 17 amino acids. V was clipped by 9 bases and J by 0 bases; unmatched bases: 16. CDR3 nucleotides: TGTGCCAGCACGAAGTCAGGGGGGAGTGCAATGAACACTGAAGCTTTCTTT. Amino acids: CASTKSGGSAMNTEAFF.

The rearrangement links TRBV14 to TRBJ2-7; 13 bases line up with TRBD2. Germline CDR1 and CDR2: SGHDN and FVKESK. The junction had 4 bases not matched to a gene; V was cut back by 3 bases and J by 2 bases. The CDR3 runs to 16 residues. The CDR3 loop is CASSQDTSGRAYEQYF. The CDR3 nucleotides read TGTGCCAGCAGCCAGGATACTAGCGGGAGGGCCTACGAGCAGTACTTC.

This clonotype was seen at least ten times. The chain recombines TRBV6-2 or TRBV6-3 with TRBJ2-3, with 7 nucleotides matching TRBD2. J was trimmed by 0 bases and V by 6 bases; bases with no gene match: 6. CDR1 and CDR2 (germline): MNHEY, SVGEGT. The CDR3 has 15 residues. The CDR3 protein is CASSPLARSTDTQYF. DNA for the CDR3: TGTGCCAGCAGCCCACTAGCGCGAAGCACAGATACGCAGTATTTT.

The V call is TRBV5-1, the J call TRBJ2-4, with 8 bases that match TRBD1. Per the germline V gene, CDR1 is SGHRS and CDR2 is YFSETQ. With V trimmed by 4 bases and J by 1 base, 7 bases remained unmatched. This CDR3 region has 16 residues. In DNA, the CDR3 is TGCGCCAGCAGCCACCCGACAGGGGAGGCCAAAAACATTCAGTACTTC. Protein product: CASSHPTGEAKNIQYF.

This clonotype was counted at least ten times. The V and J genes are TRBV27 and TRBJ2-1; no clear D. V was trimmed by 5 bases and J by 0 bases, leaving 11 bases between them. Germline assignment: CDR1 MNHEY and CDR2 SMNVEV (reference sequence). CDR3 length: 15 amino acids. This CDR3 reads CASSPRTVSYNEQFF. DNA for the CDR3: TGTGCCAGCAGTCCCAGAACAGTCTCCTACAATGAGCAGTTCTTC.

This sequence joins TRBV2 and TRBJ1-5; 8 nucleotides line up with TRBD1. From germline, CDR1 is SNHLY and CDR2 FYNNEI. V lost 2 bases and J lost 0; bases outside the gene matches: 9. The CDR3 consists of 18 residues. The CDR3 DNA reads TGTGCCAGCAGTGAACTGGAGGACAGGGCAGGTAGCAATCAGCCCCAGCATTTT. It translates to CASSELEDRAGSNQPQHF.

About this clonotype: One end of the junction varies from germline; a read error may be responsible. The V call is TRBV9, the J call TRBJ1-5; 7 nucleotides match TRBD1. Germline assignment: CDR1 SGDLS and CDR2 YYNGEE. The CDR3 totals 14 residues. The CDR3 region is CASSATGQGQLQHF. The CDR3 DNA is TGTGCCAGCAGCGCGACAGGGCAGGGGCAGCTCCAGCATTTT.